This T cell receptor (beta chain) was sequenced in a study of blood T cells in healthy people across ages. The CDR3 totals 15 residues. CDR1 and CDR2 from the germline V gene are MNHEY and SMNVEV (reference sequence). V lost 5 bases and J lost 3; bases outside the gene matches: 3. Combining a sample-barcoded 5' primer with a J-beta primer mix, a second PCR ran for roughly 6 to 11 cycles. A tag from a template-switch adaptor with 12 random nucleotides marked each cDNA molecule. TCRdb reprocessed the 5' RACE reads with MiXCR, giving one entry per CDR3 protein. This table has around 870,000 distinct CDR3 sequences, 25% to 35% appearing once. This clonotype has a count of ten or more. Its cognate antigen is unknown. Study results and limitations: With age, beta diversity per million T cells declined roughly linearly, significantly by 30 to 50.

The V gene is TRBV27, the J gene TRBJ2-5; 13 bases are a match to TRBD2. The sequencing input was blood. This clonotype was obtained from a woman at least 80 years old in good health. In nucleotides, the CDR3 is TGTGCCAGCAGTCCGGGGACTAGCGGGGAAGAGACCCAGTACTTC. Amino acids: CASSPGTSGEETQYF.